The rows below give T cell receptor beta chains drawn from one sample of a study of human T cells and chemical hapten exposure. MiXCR, run by TCRdb on the RACE reads, gives a single entry per CDR3 protein. The repertoire consists of 100,000 or so distinct CDR3 sequences, with about 10% occurring once and the leading ten covering 2% to 2.5%. Material: whole blood, obtained in connection with sensitization to the hapten diphenylcyclopropenone (DPC). Receptor source: a middle-aged man with alopecia areata. Some clones in this sample may be carry-over from other donors' samples. The CDR3 runs from the conserved cysteine through the conserved F or W. D genes are given only for firm matches. Rows may omit the clone size; those that give it use once, few, many or a size class.

>15|TRBD1|many|TRBJ1-1|TRBV7-6
TGTGCCAGCAGCTCGGACAGGGGGCGTCGGACTGAAGCTTTCTTT
CASSSDRGRRTEAFF
>14|TRBD1|.|TRBJ1-1|TRBV20-1
TGCAGTGCTAGAGAGACAGGGGGAGTCGCTGAAGCTTTCTTT
CSARETGGVAEAFF
>17|.|few|TRBJ2-3|TRBV5-5
TGTGCCAGCAGCTCACAATGGACTCGTTCTAGCACAGATACGCAGTATTTT
CASSSQWTRSSTDTQYF
>16|.|once|TRBJ2-2|TRBV11-2
TGTGCCAGCAGCGCTGCCTTGGGAACAGGCACCGGGGAGCTGATTTTT
CASSAALGTGTGELIF
>17|TRBD2|few|TRBJ2-3|TRBV7-2
TGTGCCAGCAGCTTATTTGGGCGGGAGGCCAGCACAGATACGCAGTATTTT
CASSLFGREASTDTQYF
>15|TRBD1|.|TRBJ2-7|TRBV6-5
TGTGCCAGCAGTTACGGACAGGGACCTACCTACGAGCAGTACTTC
CASSYGQGPTYEQYF
>18|.|.|TRBJ2-6|TRBV4-1
TGCGCCAGCAGCCAAGAGTTCGGAGGCCGCTCTGGGGCCAACGTCCTGACTTTC
CASSQEFGGRSGANVLTF
>14|.|few|TRBJ1-1|TRBV7-2
TGTGCCAGCAGCTTTGATCCAGGGAACACTGAAGCTTTCTTT
CASSFDPGNTEAFF
>15|.|few|TRBJ2-5|TRBV24-1
TGTGCCACCAGTGATTACGGGACCGGCCGGGATGCCCAGTACTTC
CATSDYGTGRDAQYF
>13|.|many|TRBJ1-4|TRBV20-1
TGCAGTGCAGTGGCCTCCCCCACTGAAAAACTGTTTTTT
CSAVASPTEKLFF
>15|.|.|TRBJ2-2|TRBV12-3/TRBV12-4
TGTGCCAGCTTCCTGGGGGGGGGCCACCCCGGGGAGCTGTTTTTT
CASFLGGGHPGELFF
>12|.|many|TRBJ1-4|TRBV25-1
TGTGCCAGCTCCGACGGGGGGGAAAAACTGTTTTTT
CASSDGGEKLFF
>15|TRBD1|.|TRBJ2-7|TRBV27
TGTGCCAGCAGTTTAGGGGGACAGGGGGTCCACGAGCAGTACTTC
CASSLGGQGVHEQYF
>16|.|few|TRBJ2-7|TRBV7-2
TGTGCCAGCAGCTTAGGGTTCGAGGGGGGGGGGTACGAGCAGTACTTC
CASSLGFEGGGYEQYF
>16|.|few|TRBJ2-2|TRBV5-1
TGCGCCAGCAGCTTGGGTAGTAGGACTAACACCGGGGAGCTGTTTTTT
CASSLGSRTNTGELFF
>16|TRBD2|many|TRBJ2-3|TRBV24-1
TGTGCCACCAGTCTAGCGGGAAGGGAAGGCACAGATACGCAGTATTTT
CATSLAGREGTDTQYF
>14|.|few|TRBJ2-1|TRBV6-2/TRBV6-3
TGTGCCAGCAGTTCCGCAGGGGCGGGAGCTGAGCAGTTCTTC
CASSSAGAGAEQFF
>16|TRBD2|.|TRBJ2-1|TRBV6-1
TGTGCCAGCTCCACCCTCCCTAGCGGGAGAGGGAATGAGCAGTTCTTC
CASSTLPSGRGNEQFF
>15|TRBD1|many|TRBJ1-5|TRBV28
TGTGCCAGCAGTTTAGCGACAGGGGGCAATCAGCCCCAGCATTTT
CASSLATGGNQPQHF
>14|TRBD1|many|TRBJ1-1|TRBV7-9
TGTGCCAGCAGCTTAATTGGACAGGGCTCTGAAGCTTTCTTT
CASSLIGQGSEAFF
>15|TRBD2|.|TRBJ2-5|TRBV7-2
TGTGCCAGCAGCTCTATGTCGGGGGAGGGGGAGACCCAGTACTTC
CASSSMSGEGETQYF
>11|.|.|TRBJ2-1|TRBV7-2
TGTGCCAGCAGCTTAAGTAGTGAGCAGTTCTTC
CASSLSSEQFF
>17|TRBD2|many|TRBJ2-3|TRBV20-1
TGCAGTGCTAGAGCTGACACGGGAGGGTGGGTGGTAGATACGCAGTATTTT
CSARADTGGWVVDTQYF
>14|.|.|TRBJ1-1|TRBV29-1
TGCAGCGCTCGAACCGGGACATCGAACACTGAAGCTTTCTTT
CSARTGTSNTEAFF
>20|.|few|TRBJ2-7|TRBV25-1
TGTGCCAGCAGTGGGGCAGGGGGCTTCGGGAGACTAGCGTTTACGGACGAGCAGTACTTC
CASSGAGGFGRLAFTDEQYF
>18|TRBD1|.|TRBJ2-3|TRBV7-2
TGTGCCAGCAGCTTAGCCGTGTCAGGGGGTCGGAGGACAGATACGCAGTATTTT
CASSLAVSGGRRTDTQYF
>13|.|.|TRBJ2-3|TRBV11-2
TGTGCCAGCAGCCCCAGTGAGCCAGATACGCAGTATTTT
CASSPSEPDTQYF
>15|TRBD2|.|TRBJ2-3|TRBV7-6
TGTGCCAGCAGCCCCGGGACTAGCACAACGGATACGCAGTATTTT
CASSPGTSTTDTQYF
>14|.|few|TRBJ2-3|TRBV20-1
TGCAGTACTTATATCGGGACTAGCACAGATACGCAGTATTTT
CSTYIGTSTDTQYF
>14|TRBD1|many|TRBJ1-1|TRBV2
TGTGCCAGCAGTCCAAGACAGGGAGGCACTGAAGCTTTCTTT
CASSPRQGGTEAFF